Below, 17 T cell receptor beta chains from the same sample are listed, as sequenced in a study of blood T cell repertoires in COVID-19. TCRdb's table, derived via immunoSEQ multiplex PCR, lists solely in-frame clones and lacks some. The data hold roughly 120,000 clones, with about 92% observed a single time. Sequences were obtained from peripheral blood. The source of these receptors is a man aged 50 or older with active COVID-19.

The chain carries TRBV5-8 and TRBJ2-2; a possible D gene is TRBD2 (7 bases). The CDR3 length is 14 residues. The V and J ends lost 1 base and 7 bases respectively, with 11 bases between them. The germline CDR1 and CDR2 sequences are SGHTS and YDEGEE. The CDR3 loop reads CASSLRGGGGELFF. Written as DNA, the CDR3 is TGTGCCAGCAGCTTGAGGGGGGGCGGCGGGGAGCTGTTTTTT.

This sequence joins TRBV2 and TRBJ2-1, with D maybe TRBD1 (6 bases). This CDR3 comprises 16 residues. CDR1 is SNHLY and CDR2 is FYNNEI in the germline V gene. With 0 bases removed from V and 0 bases from J, the gap between germline ends came to 9 bases. This chain's CDR3 is CASSEATGSSYNEQFF. In nucleotides, the CDR3 is TGTGCCAGCAGTGAAGCGACAGGAAGCTCCTACAATGAGCAGTTCTTC.

This clone appeared once. The chain employs TRBV5-4 and TRBJ1-1; TRBD1 matches at 7 bases. This CDR3 is 15 amino acids long. Looked up from germline, CDR1 is SGHNT and CDR2 is YYREEE (reference sequence). J lost 2 bases, V lost 3 bases, and 7 bases had no gene match. The CDR3 sequence is CASSYPGQRNTEAFF. The CDR3 DNA reads as TGTGCCAGCAGCTATCCGGGACAGCGTAACACTGAAGCTTTCTTT. The whole variable domain, filled in from reference TRBV5-4 and TRBJ1-1, reads ETGVTQSPTHLIKTRGQQVTLRCSSQSGHNTVSWYQQALGQGPQFIFQYYREEENGRGNFPPRFSGLQFPNYSSELNVNALELDDSALYLCASSYPGQRNTEAFFGQGTRLTVV.

The chain uses TRBV18 and TRBJ2-5; 7 nucleotides match TRBD1. The CDR3 has 15 amino acids. Germline V gene sequence: CDR1 KGHSH, CDR2 LQKENI. V was pared by 3 bases and J by 1 base, with 5 bases of the junction left unmatched. Written as DNA, the CDR3 is TGTGCCAGCTCACCCTTACAGGGGCCCCAAGAGACCCAGTACTTC. Amino acid sequence: CASSPLQGPQETQYF. The full variable domain, completed using reference TRBV18 and TRBJ2-5, is NAGVMQNPRHLVRRRGQEARLRCSPMKGHSHVYWYRQLPEEGLKFMVYLQKENIIDESGMPKERFSAEFPKEGPSILRIQQVVRGDSAAYFCASSPLQGPQETQYFGPGTRLLVL.

The J gene is TRBJ1-2, the V gene TRBV7-2; 7 bases agree with TRBD1. Trimming at V came to 4 bases and at J to 8 bases, leaving 19 bases not matched to a gene. Germline CDR1 is SGHTA and CDR2 is FQGNSA. The CDR3 has 17 residues. CDR3 amino acids: CASSYKGLQGQPKGYTF. DNA of the CDR3: TGTGCCAGCAGCTATAAAGGCCTTCAGGGACAGCCTAAAGGCTACACCTTC.

J is TRBJ2-3 and V is TRBV13, with D possibly matching TRBD2 (5 bases). CDR1 is PRHDT, CDR2 FYEKMQ, per germline (reference sequence). This CDR3 comprises 15 residues. Trimming shortened V by 5 bases and J by 4 bases, and 16 bases separated the two germline ends. CDR3 sequence (DNA): TGTGCCAGCAGCCCGTGGGCTAGCCCGCCAGATACGCAGTATTTT. Residues: CASSPWASPPDTQYF.

Turning to this clone: The identical CDR3 is also encoded by other nucleotide sequences in the sample. This chain uses TRBV9 with TRBJ2-3; 7 bases match TRBD2. Germline V gene sequence: CDR1 SGDLS, CDR2 YYNGEE. The CDR3 length is 15 residues. Unmatched junction bases numbered 3, after V lost 2 bases and J lost 0 bases. The CDR3 coding sequence is TGTGCCAGCAGCGTGGGCGGGGGAAGCACAGATACGCAGTATTTT. Translating it yields CASSVGGGSTDTQYF.

This chain uses TRBV27 with TRBJ1-2; unclear D gene. Trimming removed 0 bases at V and 4 bases at J, with 6 bases between. CDR3 length equals 13 residues. Per the germline V gene, CDR1 is MNHEY and CDR2 is SMNVEV (reference sequence). CDR3 loop: CASSLSSLYGYTF. DNA of the CDR3: TGTGCCAGCAGTTTATCGAGTCTCTATGGCTACACCTTC.

The V and J genes are TRBV10-3 and TRBJ2-3; TRBD2 agrees at 8 bases. Per germline, CDR1 ENHRY and CDR2 SYGVKD. Unmatched junction bases numbered 1, after V lost 8 bases and J lost 0 bases. The CDR3 contains 13 residues. CDR3 coding DNA: TGTGCCATCGCGGGGGGAAGCACAGATACGCAGTATTTT. It translates to CAIAGGSTDTQYF.

The chain combines TRBV6-5 with TRBJ1-2; tentative D call: TRBD1 (5 bases). The V gene's germline CDR1 is MNHEY and CDR2 SVGAGI. The CDR3 runs to 14 residues. Trimming stripped 6 bases from V and 6 bases from J, with 17 bases between. Here the CDR3 DNA reads TGTGCCAGCAGAGCCCGGGCGGGGGGAGATGGCTACACCTTC. It is translated as CASRARAGGDGYTF.

This chain connects TRBV5-1 to TRBJ2-3; a possible D gene is TRBD2 (6 bases). The CDR3 totals 16 residues. Germline CDR1 and CDR2: SGHRS and YFSETQ. V lost 4 bases and J lost 0, with 15 bases in between. CDR3 protein: CASSLYSGASTDTQYF. CDR3 DNA sequence: TGCGCCAGCAGCCTTTATAGCGGAGCGAGCACAGATACGCAGTATTTT.

V and J are TRBV3-1 (or the pseudogene TRBV3-2) and TRBJ2-7; TRBD2 matches at 10 bases. From germline, CDR1 is LGHDT and CDR2 YNNKEL (reference sequence). CDR3 length: 15 residues. Trimming at V came to 1 base and at J to 4 bases, leaving 4 bases not matched to a gene. The chain's CDR3 is CASSQASGGPYEQYF. CDR3 nucleotide sequence: TGTGCCAGCAGCCAAGCTAGCGGGGGACCGTACGAGCAGTACTTC.

V and J are TRBV6-5 and TRBJ1-4, with D perhaps TRBD1 (5 bases). The CDR3 runs to 12 residues. Germline assignment: CDR1 MNHEY and CDR2 SVGAGI. V lost 11 bases and J lost 2, with 9 bases in between. As DNA, the CDR3 is TGTGCCGCGGGGGGGACTAATGAAAAACTGTTTTTT. Amino acids: CAAGGTNEKLFF.

The V gene is TRBV11-3, the J gene TRBJ1-1; D not resolved. Trimming removed 5 bases at V and 4 bases at J, with 17 bases between. This CDR3 contains 15 residues. The V gene's germline CDR1 is SGHNT and CDR2 YENEEA. This CDR3 is CASSPGPGRGTEAFF. The CDR3 DNA is TGTGCCAGCAGCCCCGGTCCGGGTCGGGGCACTGAAGCTTTCTTT.

The DNA of the CDR3 is TGTGCCAGCAGTGGGAATCGACTAGCTCTGAACACCGGGGAGCTGTTTTTT. Its protein product is CASSGNRLALNTGELFF. The genes are TRBV6-1 and TRBJ2-2, with 7 bases aligning to TRBD2. Per germline, CDR1 MNHNS and CDR2 SASEGT. V was pared by 4 bases and J by 1 base, with 9 bases of the junction left unmatched. The CDR3 runs 17 residues.

This clone has just a few counts. The chain employs TRBV5-1 and TRBJ1-2; TRBD1 agrees at 8 bases. The germline V gene encodes CDR1 SGHRS and CDR2 YFSETQ. With V trimmed by 3 bases and J by 7 bases, 5 bases remained unmatched. The CDR3 extends over 13 amino acids. This CDR3 reads CASSSTGVVGYTF. DNA of the CDR3: TGCGCCAGCAGCTCGACAGGGGTGGTTGGCTACACCTTC.

The chain uses TRBV6-5 and TRBJ2-5, with 10 bases identical to TRBD1. This CDR3 contains 12 residues. Germline CDR1 reads MNHEY; CDR2 reads SVGAGI. V lost 8 bases, J lost 4 bases, and 1 base stayed unmatched. CDR3 in DNA: TGTGCCAGCGGGGACAGGGGAGAGACCCAGTACTTC. It codes for CASGDRGETQYF.